The present TCR beta chain was sequenced within a study of cytomegalovirus exposure and HLA in healthy donors. Study conclusions and caveats: A list of 150 or so TCR beta chains associated with cytomegalovirus was given. What a later analysis showed was that several of the most significant clusters appeared linked to common viral pathogens.

Germline lookup yields CDR1 SGDLS and CDR2 YYNGEE. The CDR3 is made up of 16 amino acids. Trimming removed 7 bases from V and 0 bases from J; junction bases left unmatched: 12. A note on this clone: Its specificity is not known.

The PCR used 60 Vbeta and 13 Jbeta primers. Assay used: immunoSEQ multiplex PCR; TCRdb lists only in-frame clones, some missing. This table holds roughly 63,000 clones, 65% to 75% found once. Each donor's status was that of a healthy bone marrow donor. The clonotype was recovered from a man aged 50-59 years in good health and CMV-seropositive. The chain uses TRBV9 and TRBJ1-1; 7 bases are shared with TRBD1. The sample was PBMCs. As DNA, the CDR3 is TGTGCCAGCCGGGAAACAACAGGGGCGGTGAACACTGAAGCTTTCTTT. It is translated as CASRETTGAVNTEAFF.